Below, 22 T cell receptor beta chains from the same sample are listed, as sequenced in a study of cytomegalovirus exposure and HLA in healthy donors. The PCR ran on 60 Vbeta and 13 Jbeta primers. Using immunoSEQ multiplex PCR, the repertoire was profiled, and TCRdb retains in-frame clones only, with some absent. This sample has 40,000 to 55,000 clones, with roughly 80% found just once. Sequencing was done on a sample of PBMCs. These receptors were obtained from a man aged 25 to 40 in good health and CMV-seropositive.

This chain uses TRBV5-5 with TRBJ2-5, with 7 bases matching TRBD2. CDR1 and CDR2 (germline): SGHKS, YYEKEE (reference sequence). V gave up 0 bases and J gave up 9 bases; unmatched junction bases: 11. The CDR3 totals 15 residues. CDR3 sequence reads: CASSLGLVGREAQYF. In DNA, the CDR3 is TGTGCCAGCAGCTTGGGACTAGTGGGCCGGGAGGCCCAGTACTTC.

The chain carries TRBV7-2 and TRBJ2-7; TRBD2 is a possible D gene (6 bases). The germline V gene has CDR1 SGHTA and CDR2 FQGNSA. V lost 5 bases to trimming and J lost 1 base, with 12 bases between them. This CDR3 has 14 amino acids. The DNA for the CDR3 is TGTGCCAGCAGCGACCGGGAGCGATCCTACGAGCAGTACTTC. Protein sequence: CASSDRERSYEQYF. Full variable domain (remainder filled in from reference TRBV7-2 and TRBJ2-7): GAGVSQSPSNKVTEKGKDVELRCDPISGHTALYWYRQSLGQGLEFLIYFQGNSAPDKSGLPSDRFSAERTGGSVSTLTIQRTQQEDSAVYLCASSDRERSYEQYFGPGTRLTVT.

This chain uses TRBV19 with TRBJ1-6, with TRBD1 as a possible D gene (6 bases). Trimming took 5 bases from V and 0 from J, leaving 14 bases between them. Germline assignment: CDR1 LNHDA and CDR2 SQIVND (reference sequence). This CDR3 comprises 17 residues. The CDR3 coding sequence is TGTGCCAGTAGTGGCGGACAGCCCAACTCCTATAATTCACCCCTCCACTTT. Translating gives CASSGGQPNSYNSPLHF. Filled out from reference TRBV19 and TRBJ1-6, the complete variable domain reads DGGITQSPKYLFRKEGQNVTLSCEQNLNHDAMYWYRQDPGQGLRLIYYSQIVNDFQKGDIAEGYSVSREKKESFPLTVTSAQKNPTAFYLCASSGGQPNSYNSPLHFGNGTRLTVT.

V is TRBV5-5 and J is TRBJ2-1; no reliable D call. CDR1 and CDR2 from the germline V gene are SGHKS and YYEKEE (reference sequence). The V and J ends lost 4 bases and 5 bases respectively, with 4 bases between them. The CDR3 extends over 11 amino acids. The chain's CDR3 is CASSRDNEQFF. The DNA of the CDR3 is TGTGCCAGCAGCCGAGACAATGAGCAGTTCTTC.

The chain uses TRBV27 and TRBJ1-2, with TRBD1 matching over 8 bases. Trimming cost V 6 bases and J 2 bases; bases outside gene matches: 5. The CDR3 spans 14 residues. Germline values: CDR1 MNHEY, CDR2 SMNVEV (reference sequence). As DNA, the CDR3 is TGTGCCAGCAGCAGGGGGCGCGAGAACTATGGCTACACCTTC. It specifies CASSRGRENYGYTF.

This clone was picked up many times. The chain has TRBV7-2 and TRBJ2-5; D not resolved. Germline V gene sequence: CDR1 SGHTA, CDR2 FQGNSA. The ends were cut back, 5 bases at V and 5 bases at J, with 18 bases in the middle. The CDR3 has 15 amino acids. The CDR3 region is CASSRLPLVTETQYF. The CDR3 DNA reads TGTGCCAGCAGCCGCCTTCCGCTAGTGACCGAGACCCAGTACTTC.

The chain uses TRBV4-1 and TRBJ2-7; 7 bases line up with TRBD2. This CDR3 has 15 amino acids. Trimming at V came to 4 bases and at J to 2 bases, leaving 8 bases not matched to a gene. CDR1 and CDR2 (germline): MGHRA, YSYEKL. Here the CDR3 reads CASSLATSFTYEQYF. The CDR3 coding sequence is TGCGCCAGCAGCCTCGCGACTAGCTTCACCTACGAGCAGTACTTC.

The chain recombines TRBV6-5 with TRBJ1-1; maybe TRBD1 (5 bases). V was clipped by 0 bases and J by 1 base, with 9 bases between them. The CDR3 extends over 15 amino acids. Germline CDR1 is MNHEY and CDR2 is SVGAGI. The CDR3: CASSYSGQGNTEAFF. CDR3 coding DNA: TGTGCCAGCAGTTACTCCGGGCAGGGGAACACTGAAGCTTTCTTT.

The chain joins TRBV7-2 to TRBJ2-1, with D tentatively TRBD1 (5 bases). Germline CDR1 and CDR2: SGHTA and FQGNSA. V dropped 5 bases and J dropped 7 bases, with 6 bases sitting between them. This CDR3 contains 11 residues. The CDR3 region is CASSPGNEQFF. The CDR3, as DNA: TGTGCCAGCAGCCCAGGGAATGAGCAGTTCTTC.

This rearrangement joins TRBV7-8 to TRBJ1-2, with D perhaps TRBD1 (5 bases). The germline V and J ends were trimmed by 4 bases and 2 bases, with 11 bases remaining between them. CDR1 is SGHVS, CDR2 FQNEAQ, per germline. The length of the CDR3 is 14 residues. This CDR3 is CASSWRDPNYGYTF. The DNA of the CDR3 is TGTGCCAGCAGCTGGAGGGACCCCAACTATGGCTACACCTTC.

The chain links TRBV12-5 to TRBJ2-3; 12 bases match TRBD2. Germline V gene data show CDR1 as LGHNT and CDR2 as FRNRAP. The CDR3 runs to 16 residues. Trimming removed 5 bases from V and 0 bases from J; junction bases left unmatched: 3. This CDR3 reads CASGLGLAGSTDTQYF. The DNA for the CDR3 is TGTGCTAGTGGTCTCGGACTAGCGGGAAGCACAGATACGCAGTATTTT.

This chain joins TRBV6-6 and TRBJ2-5; TRBD2 agrees at 7 bases. The CDR3 length is 14 residues. The V and J ends lost 4 bases and 2 bases, in that order; junction bases with no gene match: 4. Germline assignment: CDR1 MNHNY and CDR2 SVGAGI (reference sequence). The CDR3 bases are TGTGCCAGCAGTTGGGGGGGGAGACAAGAGACCCAGTACTTC. Its translation: CASSWGGRQETQYF.

J is TRBJ2-3 and V is TRBV11-2, with a tentative D call TRBD2 (6 bases). The germline gives CDR1 SGHAT, CDR2 FQNNGV. Deletions cut 5 bases from V and 2 bases from J, with 17 bases between. The CDR3 length is 16 residues. The CDR3 DNA follows: TGTGCCAGCAGCGGGGATGGGGGGTCATCCACAGATACGCAGTATTTT. Protein sequence: CASSGDGGSSTDTQYF.

V is TRBV5-1 and J is TRBJ2-5, with 8 bases lining up with TRBD2. Germline V gene sequence: CDR1 SGHRS, CDR2 YFSETQ. Trimming at V came to 5 bases and at J to 2 bases, leaving 11 bases not matched to a gene. The CDR3 totals 16 residues. The CDR3, as DNA: TGCGCCAGCAGTCCTAGACTAGCGAGACCTCAAGAGACCCAGTACTTC. Protein product: CASSPRLARPQETQYF.

The rearrangement uses TRBV29-1 and TRBJ2-5; D perhaps matches TRBD1 (6 bases). Germline V gene data show CDR1 as SQVTM and CDR2 as ANQGSEA. The CDR3 loop spans 12 amino acids. V was cut by 4 bases and J by 4 bases, with 10 bases left in between. The CDR3 nucleotides read TGCAGCGTTGTTGGGGGCGGAGAGACCCAGTACTTC. Translating it yields CSVVGGGETQYF. The full variable domain, completed using reference TRBV29-1 and TRBJ2-5, is SAVISQKPSRDICQRGTSLTIQCQVDSQVTMMFWYRQQPGQSLTLIATANQGSEATYESGFVIDKFPISRPNLTFSTLTVSNMSPEDSSIYLCSVVGGGETQYFGPGTRLLVL.

V gene TRBV7-6 combines with J gene TRBJ2-1; the D is unclear. The length of the CDR3 is 13 residues. The germline V gene has CDR1 SGHVS and CDR2 FNYEAQ. Trimming removed 0 bases at V and 7 bases at J, with 7 bases between. CDR3 coding DNA: TGTGCCAGCAGCTTAGCGCGTTTTAATGAGCAGTTCTTC. Encoded protein: CASSLARFNEQFF. The full variable domain, with the rest looked up from reference TRBV7-6 and TRBJ2-1, is GAGVSQSPRYKVTKRGQDVALRCDPISGHVSLYWYRQALGQGPEFLTYFNYEAQQDKSGLPNDRFSAERPEGSISTLTIQRTEQRDSAMYRCASSLARFNEQFFGPGTRLTVL.

V and J are TRBV5-5 and TRBJ2-5, with TRBD1 as a possible D gene (6 bases). V lost 0 bases and J lost 3, with 6 bases in between. The CDR3 sequence is 13 residues long. Germline CDR1 and CDR2: SGHKS and YYEKEE (reference sequence). DNA of the CDR3: TGTGCCAGCAGCTTGGAGGGGGAAGAGACCCAGTACTTC. This sequence encodes CASSLEGEETQYF. Variable domain in full (rest from reference TRBV5-5 and TRBJ2-5): DAGVTQSPTHLIKTRGQQVTLRCSPISGHKSVSWYQQVLGQGPQFIFQYYEKEERGRGNFPDRFSARQFPNYSSELNVNALLLGDSALYLCASSLEGEETQYFGPGTRLLVL.

This clone has just one count. V gene TRBV7-3 combines with J gene TRBJ2-5; D gene ambiguous. Germline CDR1 reads SGHTA; CDR2 reads FQGTGA. The CDR3 has 13 amino acids. Deletions cut 2 bases from V and 5 bases from J, with 9 bases between. In DNA form, the CDR3 reads TGTGCCAGCAGCTTACAACCGACTGAGACCCAGTACTTC. It translates to CASSLQPTETQYF.

This sequence joins TRBV13 and TRBJ2-3; 11 nucleotides agree with TRBD2. V dropped 4 bases and J dropped 1; count of bases not matched to a gene: 4. From germline, CDR1 is PRHDT and CDR2 FYEKMQ (reference sequence). This CDR3 has 16 amino acids. Written as DNA, the CDR3 is TGTGCCAGCAGCTGGAAGACTAGCGGGGGCACAGATACGCAGTATTTT. Its protein product is CASSWKTSGGTDTQYF.

The chain couples TRBV29-1 to TRBJ1-1; perhaps TRBD1 as D (5 bases). Germline assignment: CDR1 SQVTM and CDR2 ANQGSEA. The length of the CDR3 is 14 residues. V shed 2 bases and J shed 1 base, with 11 bases lying between them. The CDR3: CSVETRQKNTEAFF. The CDR3, as DNA: TGCAGCGTTGAAACCCGACAGAAGAACACTGAAGCTTTCTTT.

There are a few counts of this clone. The genes are TRBV7-8 and TRBJ2-3, with D hard to call. The germline V and J ends were trimmed by 1 base and 6 bases, with 5 bases remaining between them. Germline CDR1 is SGHVS and CDR2 is FQNEAQ. The CDR3 has 12 amino acids. CDR3 residues: CASSLGLDTQYF. CDR3 sequence (DNA): TGTGCCAGCAGCTTAGGACTGGATACGCAGTATTTT. The whole variable domain, filled in from reference TRBV7-8 and TRBJ2-3, reads GAGVSQSPRYKVAKRGQDVALRCDPISGHVSLFWYQQALGQGPEFLTYFQNEAQLDKSGLPSDRFFAERPEGSVSTLKIQRTQQEDSAVYLCASSLGLDTQYFGPGTRLTVL.

The rearrangement links TRBV7-8 to TRBJ2-7, with 7 bases that match TRBD1. Trimming removed 1 base from V and 5 bases from J; junction bases left unmatched: 5. The V gene's germline CDR1 is SGHVS and CDR2 FQNEAQ. The CDR3 totals 14 residues. In nucleotides, the CDR3 is TGTGCCAGCAGCTTAGTACAGGGGAGAAACGAGCAGTACTTC. It is translated as CASSLVQGRNEQYF. The variable domain in full, completed from reference TRBV7-8 and TRBJ2-7, reads GAGVSQSPRYKVAKRGQDVALRCDPISGHVSLFWYQQALGQGPEFLTYFQNEAQLDKSGLPSDRFFAERPEGSVSTLKIQRTQQEDSAVYLCASSLVQGRNEQYFGPGTRLTVT.